These 2 T cell receptor beta chains share one sample of origin, sequenced in a study of blood T cells in healthy people across ages. With a J-beta primer mix and a sample-barcoded 5' primer, a second PCR ran about 7 to 11 cycles. TCRdb reprocessed the 5' RACE reads with MiXCR, giving one entry per CDR3 protein. This sample yields over 1,200,000 distinct CDR3 sequences, of which roughly 59% are seen a single time; about 6.3% belongs to the top ten. Sequencing input: blood. The receptors shown here come from a young man in good health.

This sequence joins TRBV10-3 and TRBJ2-6; D might be TRBD1 or TRBD2, each matching 5 bases. V lost 7 bases and J lost 2, with 9 bases in between. This CDR3 contains 14 residues. The germline gives CDR1 ENHRY, CDR2 SYGVKD. The CDR3: CAIMGETGANVLTF. The CDR3, as DNA: TGTGCCATCATGGGGGAGACTGGGGCCAACGTCCTGACTTTC.

The chain uses TRBV7-9 and TRBJ1-1, with 12 positions matching TRBD1. Germline loops: CDR1 SEHNR, CDR2 FQNEAQ (reference sequence). This CDR3 has 17 amino acids. J lost 7 bases, V lost 5 bases, and 14 bases had no gene match. The CDR3 DNA is TGTGCCAGCAGCCCTCCCCGAATGGGACAGGGGGCGATTGAAGCTTTCTTT. Its translation is CASSPPRMGQGAIEAFF.